This T cell receptor beta chain was captured by sequencing in a study of blood T cells in healthy people across ages. Background on the study: About one barcoded beta molecule per two T cells was the capture yield of template switching.

Study-level findings and limits: Among T cells, TCR beta diversity per million cells dropped roughly linearly as age rose.

PCR was performed a second time for about 7 to 12 cycles using a sample-barcoded 5' primer and a J-beta primer mix. Tagging of each cDNA molecule was performed by a template-switch adaptor with 12 random nucleotides. TCRdb independently ran MiXCR on the 5' RACE reads; one entry per CDR3 protein. The table shows 350,000 to 450,000 distinct CDR3 sequences, with 52% occurring only once. Isolated per sample were at least 7 million PBMCs. This clonotype has a handful of counts. Its antigen is currently unknown. This CDR3 has 13 residues. Trimming stripped 8 bases from V and 2 bases from J, with 11 bases between.

Sequences were obtained from blood. The clonotype was recovered from a man in his 60s in good health. The genes are TRBV12-3 or TRBV12-4 and TRBJ2-3; D possibly corresponds to TRBD2 (7 bases). CDR3: CASGGGLTDTQYF. CDR3 in DNA: TGTGCCAGCGGGGGGGGGCTCACAGATACGCAGTATTTT.